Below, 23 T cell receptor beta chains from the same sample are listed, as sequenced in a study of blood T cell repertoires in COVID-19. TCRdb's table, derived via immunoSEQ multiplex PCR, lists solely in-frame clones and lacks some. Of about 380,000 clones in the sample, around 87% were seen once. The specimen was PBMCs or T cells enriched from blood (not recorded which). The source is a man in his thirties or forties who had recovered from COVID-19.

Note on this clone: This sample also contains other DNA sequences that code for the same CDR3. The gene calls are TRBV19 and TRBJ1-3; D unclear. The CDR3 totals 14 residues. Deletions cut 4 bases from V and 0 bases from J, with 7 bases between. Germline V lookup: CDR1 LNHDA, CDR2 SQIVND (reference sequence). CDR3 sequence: CASSTGSSGNTIYF. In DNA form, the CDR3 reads TGTGCCAGTAGTACAGGCAGCTCTGGAAACACCATATATTTT. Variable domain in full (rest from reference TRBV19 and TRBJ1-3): DGGITQSPKYLFRKEGQNVTLSCEQNLNHDAMYWYRQDPGQGLRLIYYSQIVNDFQKGDIAEGYSVSREKKESFPLTVTSAQKNPTAFYLCASSTGSSGNTIYFGEGSWLTVV.

CDR3 amino acids: CASSEQAGGQETQYF. The CDR3 bases are TGTGCCAGCAGTGAACAAGCGGGGGGTCAAGAGACCCAGTACTTC. This chain connects TRBV2 to TRBJ2-5, with 9 bases identical to TRBD2. J was trimmed by 2 bases and V by 2 bases; bases with no gene match: 3. Germline assignment: CDR1 SNHLY and CDR2 FYNNEI. This CDR3 comprises 15 residues.

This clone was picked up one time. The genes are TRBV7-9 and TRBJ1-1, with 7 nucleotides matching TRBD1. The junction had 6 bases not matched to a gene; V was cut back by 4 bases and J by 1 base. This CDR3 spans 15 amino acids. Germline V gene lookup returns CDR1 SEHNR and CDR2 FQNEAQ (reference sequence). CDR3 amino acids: CASSSTGQPNTEAFF. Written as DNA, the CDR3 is TGTGCCAGCAGCTCGACGGGACAGCCGAACACTGAAGCTTTCTTT.

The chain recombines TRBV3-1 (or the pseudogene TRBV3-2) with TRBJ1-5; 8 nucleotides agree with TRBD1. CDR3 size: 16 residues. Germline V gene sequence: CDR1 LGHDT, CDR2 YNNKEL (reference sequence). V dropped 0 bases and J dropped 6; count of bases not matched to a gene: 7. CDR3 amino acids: CASSQEGQGRSQPQHF. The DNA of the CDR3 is TGTGCCAGCAGCCAAGAAGGACAGGGAAGAAGTCAGCCCCAGCATTTT.

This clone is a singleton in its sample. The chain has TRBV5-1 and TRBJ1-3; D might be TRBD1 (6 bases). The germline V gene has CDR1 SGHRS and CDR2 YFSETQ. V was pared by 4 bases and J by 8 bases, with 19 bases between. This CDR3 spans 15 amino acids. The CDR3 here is CASSLTGHPSDTIYF. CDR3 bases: TGCGCCAGCAGCCTCACGGGACACCCGTCGGACACCATATATTTT.

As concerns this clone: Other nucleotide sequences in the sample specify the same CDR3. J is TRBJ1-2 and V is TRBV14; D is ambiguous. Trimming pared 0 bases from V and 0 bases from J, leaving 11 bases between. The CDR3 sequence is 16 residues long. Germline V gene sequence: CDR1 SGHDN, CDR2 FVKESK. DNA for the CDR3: TGTGCCAGCAGCCAAGATCCTGGAGGAACTAACTATGGCTACACCTTC. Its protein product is CASSQDPGGTNYGYTF.

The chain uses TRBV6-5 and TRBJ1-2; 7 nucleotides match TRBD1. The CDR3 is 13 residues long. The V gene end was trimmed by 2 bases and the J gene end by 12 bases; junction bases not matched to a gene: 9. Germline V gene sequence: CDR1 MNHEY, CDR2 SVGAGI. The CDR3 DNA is TGTGCCAGCAGTTACGAGTTTCAGGGGGGACACACCTTC. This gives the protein CASSYEFQGGHTF.

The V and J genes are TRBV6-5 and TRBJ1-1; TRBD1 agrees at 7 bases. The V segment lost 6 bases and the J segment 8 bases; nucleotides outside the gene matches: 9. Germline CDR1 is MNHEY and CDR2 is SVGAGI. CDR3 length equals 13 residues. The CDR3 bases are TGTGCCAGCAGCCTTATACAGGGGCCAGAAGCTTTCTTT. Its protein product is CASSLIQGPEAFF.

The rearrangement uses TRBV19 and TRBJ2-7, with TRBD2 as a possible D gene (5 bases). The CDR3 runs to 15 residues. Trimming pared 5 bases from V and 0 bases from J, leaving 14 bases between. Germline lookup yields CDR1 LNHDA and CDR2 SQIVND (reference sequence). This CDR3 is CASSRSDGLSYEQYF. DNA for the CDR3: TGTGCCAGTAGTCGATCGGACGGACTCTCCTACGAGCAGTACTTC. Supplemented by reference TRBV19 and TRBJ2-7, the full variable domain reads DGGITQSPKYLFRKEGQNVTLSCEQNLNHDAMYWYRQDPGQGLRLIYYSQIVNDFQKGDIAEGYSVSREKKESFPLTVTSAQKNPTAFYLCASSRSDGLSYEQYFGPGTRLTVT.

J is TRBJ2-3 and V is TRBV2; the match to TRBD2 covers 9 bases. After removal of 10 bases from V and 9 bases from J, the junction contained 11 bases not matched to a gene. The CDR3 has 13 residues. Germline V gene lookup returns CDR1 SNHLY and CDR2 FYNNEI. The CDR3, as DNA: TGTGCCACCCTAGCGGGGTCGGAGAGGACGCAGTATTTT. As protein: CATLAGSERTQYF.

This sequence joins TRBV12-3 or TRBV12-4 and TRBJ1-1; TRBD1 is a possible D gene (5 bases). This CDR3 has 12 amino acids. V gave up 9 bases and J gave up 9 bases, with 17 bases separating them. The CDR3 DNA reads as TGTGCCAGTCCTATAGGGGAGGGGCAAGCTTTCTTT. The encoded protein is CASPIGEGQAFF.

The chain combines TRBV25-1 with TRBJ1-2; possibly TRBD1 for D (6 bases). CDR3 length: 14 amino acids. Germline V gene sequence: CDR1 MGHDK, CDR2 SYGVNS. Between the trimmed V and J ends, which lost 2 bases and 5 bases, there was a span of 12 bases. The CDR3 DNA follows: TGTGCCAGCAGTGAACCCGGACAGCCGTATGGCTACACCTTC. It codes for CASSEPGQPYGYTF.

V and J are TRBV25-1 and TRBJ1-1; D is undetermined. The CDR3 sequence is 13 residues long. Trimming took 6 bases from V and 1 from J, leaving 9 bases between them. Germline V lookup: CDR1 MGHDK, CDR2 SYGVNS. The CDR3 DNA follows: TGTGCCAGCAGGTCCCAGGCGAACACTGAAGCTTTCTTT. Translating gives CASRSQANTEAFF.

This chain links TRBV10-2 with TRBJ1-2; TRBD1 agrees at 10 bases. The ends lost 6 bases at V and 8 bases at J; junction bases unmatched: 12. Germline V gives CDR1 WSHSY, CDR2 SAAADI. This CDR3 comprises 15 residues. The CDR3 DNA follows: TGCGCCAGCAGCGATAATTTGGACAGGGGGTACGGCTACACCTTC. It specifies CASSDNLDRGYGYTF.

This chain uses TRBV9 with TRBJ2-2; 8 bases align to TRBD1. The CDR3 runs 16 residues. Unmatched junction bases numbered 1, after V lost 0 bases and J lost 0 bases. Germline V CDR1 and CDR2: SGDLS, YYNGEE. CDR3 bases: TGTGCCAGCAGCGTAGTACAGGGGGCGAACACCGGGGAGCTGTTTTTT. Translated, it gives CASSVVQGANTGELFF.

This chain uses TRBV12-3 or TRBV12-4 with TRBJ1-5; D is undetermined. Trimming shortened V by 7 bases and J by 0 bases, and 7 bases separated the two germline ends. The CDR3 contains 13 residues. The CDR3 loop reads CASKGDSNQPQHF. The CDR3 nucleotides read TGTGCCAGCAAGGGAGATAGCAATCAGCCCCAGCATTTT.

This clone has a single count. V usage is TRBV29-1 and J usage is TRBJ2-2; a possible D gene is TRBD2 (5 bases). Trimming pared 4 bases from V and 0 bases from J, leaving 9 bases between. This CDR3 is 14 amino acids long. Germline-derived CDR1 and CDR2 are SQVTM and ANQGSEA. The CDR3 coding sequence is TGCAGCGTTGGGCGGGCCGCGAACACCGGGGAGCTGTTTTTT. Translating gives CSVGRAANTGELFF.

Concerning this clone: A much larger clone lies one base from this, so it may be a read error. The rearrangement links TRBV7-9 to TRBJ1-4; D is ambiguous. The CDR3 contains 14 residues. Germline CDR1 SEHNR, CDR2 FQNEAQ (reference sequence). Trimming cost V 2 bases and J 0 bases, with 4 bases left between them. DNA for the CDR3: TGTGCCAGCAGCTTATCCGCAACTAATGAAAAACTGTTTTTT. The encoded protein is CASSLSATNEKLFF. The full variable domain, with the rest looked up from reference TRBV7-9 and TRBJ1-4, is DTGVSQNPRHKITKRGQNVTFRCDPISEHNRLYWYRQTLGQGPEFLTYFQNEAQLEKSRLLSDRFSAERPKGSFSTLEIQRTEQGDSAMYLCASSLSATNEKLFFGSGTQLSVL.

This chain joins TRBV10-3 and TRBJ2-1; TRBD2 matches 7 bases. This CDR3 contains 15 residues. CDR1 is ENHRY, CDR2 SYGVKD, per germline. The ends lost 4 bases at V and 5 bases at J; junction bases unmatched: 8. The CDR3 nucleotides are TGTGCCATCAGTGGACCGGGACTACCTAACAATGAGCAGTTCTTC. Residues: CAISGPGLPNNEQFF.

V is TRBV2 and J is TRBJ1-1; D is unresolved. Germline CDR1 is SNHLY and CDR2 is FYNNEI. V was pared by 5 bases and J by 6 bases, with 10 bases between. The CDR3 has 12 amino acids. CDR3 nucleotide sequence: TGTGCCAGCAGTTTTGAGGGATCTGAAGCTTTCTTT. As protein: CASSFEGSEAFF. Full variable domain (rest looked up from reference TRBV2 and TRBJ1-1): EPEVTQTPSHQVTQMGQEVILRCVPISNHLYFYWYRQILGQKVEFLVSFYNNEISEKSEIFDDQFSVERPDGSNFTLKIRSTKLEDSAMYFCASSFEGSEAFFGQGTRLTVV.

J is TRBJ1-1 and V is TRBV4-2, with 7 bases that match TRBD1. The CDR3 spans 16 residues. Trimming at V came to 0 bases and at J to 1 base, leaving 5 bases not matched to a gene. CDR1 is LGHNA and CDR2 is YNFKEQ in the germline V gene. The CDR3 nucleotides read TGTGCCAGCAGCCAAGAACGGGACAGCCGGAACACTGAAGCTTTCTTT. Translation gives CASSQERDSRNTEAFF.

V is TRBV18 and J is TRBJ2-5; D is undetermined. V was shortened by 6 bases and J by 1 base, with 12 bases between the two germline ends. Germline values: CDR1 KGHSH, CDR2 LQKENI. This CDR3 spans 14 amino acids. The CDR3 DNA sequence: TGTGCCAGCTCCCCGCCGGTTGCCCAAGAGACCCAGTACTTC. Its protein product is CASSPPVAQETQYF.

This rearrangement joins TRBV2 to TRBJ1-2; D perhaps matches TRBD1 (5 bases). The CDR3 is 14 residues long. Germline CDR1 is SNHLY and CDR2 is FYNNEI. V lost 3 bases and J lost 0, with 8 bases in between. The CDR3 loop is CASSETAANYGYTF. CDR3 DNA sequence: TGTGCCAGCAGTGAGACAGCTGCTAACTATGGCTACACCTTC.